The clone carrying this T cell receptor (beta chain) was picked up one time. This record comes from a study of T cell changes during pregnancy in multiple sclerosis. The CDR3 covers 14 residues. The V end was cut by 8 bases, the J end by 4 bases, with 14 bases between. Germline V gene sequence: CDR1 KGHSH, CDR2 LQKENI. Measured with immunoSEQ multiplex PCR; TCRdb has only the in-frame clones, and not every one. The sample shows tens of thousands of clones, 80% to 90% of them seen only once. Sequenced material: CD4+ T cells from peripheral blood mononuclear cells, taken in the first trimester of pregnancy. This sequence was found in a female donor with multiple sclerosis, enrolled in a pregnancy study. The rearrangement uses TRBV18 and TRBJ1-4; D might be TRBD1 (5 bases). Written as DNA, the CDR3 is TGTGCCAGCCTCAGGGCCGGACGTAATGAAAAACTGTTTTTT. Translating gives CASLRAGRNEKLFF.